This TCR beta chain was obtained from a study of OX40 agonist ivuxolimab in advanced cancers. This table comes from immunoSEQ multiplex PCR, and its TCRdb copy is limited to in-frame clones, with some not included. The sample records about 64,000 clones, 91% being singletons. For this clone: What it binds is unknown.

This CDR3 contains 15 residues. Germline V lookup: CDR1 LNHDA, CDR2 SQIVND (reference sequence). Trimming took 6 bases from V and 5 from J; bases not matched to a gene: 8. Study-wide results and limits: Relatively little clonal expansion, among the lowest observed, appeared in partial responders at 0.1-3.0 mg/kg. On average, CD8+ T cells had more expanded clones than CD4+.

The sequence was collected from an adult with an advanced solid tumor such as melanoma, head and neck, liver or kidney cancer. The chain carries TRBV19 and TRBJ2-2; the match to TRBD2 covers 8 bases. The sample was CD4+ or CD8+ T cells sorted from blood, taken in a trial of the OX40 agonist ivuxolimab. CDR3 in amino acids: CASSKSGLATGELFF. CDR3 coding DNA: TGTGCCAGTAGCAAAAGCGGACTAGCAACCGGGGAGCTGTTTTTT.